The 17 T cell receptor beta chains presented below share a single source sample, sequenced in a study of metastatic and nonmetastatic thyroid tumors (dated by TCRdb to 2018 to 2021). To prepare the library, PCR was applied. The listed sequencing device is Illumina HiSeq 4000. Starting from the raw public reads, TCRdb applied fastp trimming at Q25, assembled clones with MiXCR and retained in-frame beta chains. The sample table records about 28,000 clones; roughly 23% of these occur just once. About 14% of the sample rests with the top ten. None of the patients had been given any treatment before thyroid surgery. What was sequenced was blood. The receptors stem from a female donor with papillary thyroid cancer or a benign thyroid nodule (not recorded which). Some clones in this sample may be carry-over from other donors' samples.

The table lists this clone with many counts. This chain connects TRBV11-1 to TRBJ1-3; 9 positions match TRBD1. V lost 5 bases to trimming and J lost 2 bases; unmatched junction nucleotides: 7. The germline CDR1 and CDR2 sequences are SGHAT and FQDESV (reference sequence). This CDR3 is built from 16 residues. The CDR3 is CASSIGQGKTGNTIYF. CDR3 in DNA: TGTGCCAGCAGCATCGGACAGGGGAAGACTGGAAACACCATATATTTT.

The chain employs TRBV3-1 and TRBJ2-7; D is perhaps TRBD1 or TRBD2 (5 bases each). Germline V CDR1 and CDR2: LGHDT, YNNKEL (reference sequence). The CDR3 totals 15 residues. V was shortened by 4 bases and J by 7 bases, with 20 bases between the two germline ends. Written as DNA, the CDR3 is TGTGCCAGCAGCCTCTCGCTAGAGGGGACCGGAGAGCAGTACTTC. Translated: CASSLSLEGTGEQYF.

This clone was recorded at least ten times. Within the sample, other DNA sequences also encode this same CDR3. This sequence joins TRBV28 and TRBJ1-2; the D is unclear. This CDR3 is built from 12 residues. Germline CDR1 MDHEN, CDR2 SYDVKM. V lost 2 bases and J lost 4, with 5 bases in between. CDR3 amino acids: CASSLLLYGYTF. The CDR3 DNA sequence: TGTGCCAGCAGTTTACTGCTCTATGGCTACACCTTC.

Judged by abundance, this clone is medium-sized. V is TRBV27 and J is TRBJ2-1; D gene ambiguous. Trimming left V 3 bases short and J 2 bases short, with 8 bases between. In germline, CDR1 is MNHEY, CDR2 SMNVEV (reference sequence). The CDR3 loop spans 14 amino acids. The CDR3 spells CASSFVFPYNEQFF. In nucleotides, the CDR3 is TGTGCCAGCAGTTTTGTTTTCCCCTACAATGAGCAGTTCTTC.

The gene calls are TRBV9 and TRBJ2-2; possible D gene TRBD2, 5 bases. V lost 4 bases and J 2 bases, leaving 12 bases between the germline ends. Germline CDR1 is SGDLS and CDR2 is YYNGEE. CDR3 length equals 15 residues. The CDR3 loop is CASSLARGNTGELFF. CDR3 coding DNA: TGTGCCAGCAGCTTAGCACGGGGAAACACCGGGGAGCTGTTTTTT. Based on the CDR3 plus reference TRBV9 and TRBJ2-2, the full variable domain is DSGVTQTPKHLITATGQRVTLRCSPRSGDLSVYWYQQSLDQGLQFLIQYYNGEERAKGNILERFSAQQFPDLHSELNLSSLELGDSALYFCASSLARGNTGELFFGEGSRLTVL.

This clone appeared many times. This chain links TRBV11-2 with TRBJ1-3; no clear D gene. Per germline, CDR1 SGHAT and CDR2 FQNNGV. Trimming shortened V by 5 bases and J by 0 bases, and 8 bases separated the two germline ends. There are 14 residues in the CDR3. For the CDR3, the DNA is TGTGCCAGCAGCCTTCTCAGCTCTGGAAACACCATATATTTT. Its translation: CASSLLSSGNTIYF.

The rearrangement uses TRBV13 and TRBJ2-7; tentative D call: TRBD1 (6 bases). Trimming took off 2 bases at V and 4 bases at J, with 12 bases between the two ends. This CDR3 is built from 14 residues. Germline V gene data show CDR1 as PRHDT and CDR2 as FYEKMQ (reference sequence). CDR3: CASSLQDSWYEQYF. The CDR3, as DNA: TGTGCCAGCAGCTTACAGGACAGTTGGTACGAGCAGTACTTC.

The sample holds many counts of this clone. The chain carries TRBV5-8 and TRBJ2-6; D not resolved. This CDR3 is built from 14 residues. Deletions cut 6 bases from V and 0 bases from J, with 7 bases between. Germline V gene sequence: CDR1 SGHTS, CDR2 YDEGEE. Written as DNA, the CDR3 is TGTGCCAGCACCAGGACCTCTGGGGCCAACGTCCTGACTTTC. It yields the protein CASTRTSGANVLTF.

Ten or more counts support this clone. Other DNA sequences within the sample encode an identical CDR3. The CDR3 DNA reads TGCGCCAGCAGCCAAACAGGGGGGAGAGATGAAAAACTGTTTTTT. Amino acid sequence: CASSQTGGRDEKLFF. This chain connects TRBV4-3 to TRBJ1-4; TRBD1 aligns across 8 bases. The CDR3 is 15 residues long. In germline, CDR1 is LGHNA, CDR2 YSLEER. Trimming at V came to 2 bases and at J to 6 bases, leaving 5 bases not matched to a gene.

Worth noting for this clone: A single base separates this from a much larger clone, so it may be a read error. Other DNA sequences in the sample encode the same CDR3. The rearrangement links TRBV10-3 to TRBJ2-3, with 7 bases lining up with TRBD2. From germline, CDR1 is ENHRY and CDR2 SYGVKD. The V segment lost 0 bases and the J segment 12 bases; nucleotides outside the gene matches: 24. The CDR3 extends over 19 amino acids. The CDR3 nucleotides are TGTGCCATCAGTGAGTCGACGGGAAGGGCGACTAGCCCCACAGACACACAGTATTTT. It encodes CAISESTGRATSPTDTQYF.

This clone was recorded at least ten times. The chain carries TRBV2 and TRBJ1-1, with D unresolved. The CDR3 sequence is 13 residues long. Trimming pared 9 bases from V and 0 bases from J, leaving 11 bases between. Germline CDR1 is SNHLY and CDR2 is FYNNEI. CDR3 loop: CASNTVMNTEAFF. In nucleotides, the CDR3 is TGTGCCAGTAATACGGTGATGAACACTGAAGCTTTCTTT.

The chain joins TRBV6-1 to TRBJ2-7; TRBD2 might be the D (5 bases). Germline loops: CDR1 MNHNS, CDR2 SASEGT. This CDR3 has 14 amino acids. Deletions cut 8 bases from V and 0 bases from J, with 14 bases between. CDR3 loop: CASAEGIRSYEQYF. In DNA form, the CDR3 reads TGTGCCAGCGCTGAGGGAATTCGCTCCTACGAGCAGTACTTC.

This sequence joins TRBV19 and TRBJ2-3; D perhaps matches TRBD1 (5 bases). The CDR3 extends over 13 amino acids. CDR1 and CDR2 (germline): LNHDA, SQIVND (reference sequence). The ends were cut back, 3 bases at V and 15 bases at J, with 19 bases in the middle. This CDR3 is CASSIQGTDTHYF. The CDR3 nucleotides are TGTGCCAGTAGTATTCAGGGCACAGATACTCATTATTTT.

This clone was observed many times. This chain links TRBV30 with TRBJ2-7, with D unclear. CDR1 is GTSNPN, CDR2 SVGIG, per germline (reference sequence). Trimming pared 3 bases from V and 5 bases from J, leaving 8 bases between. The CDR3 is 11 residues long. The CDR3 loop is CAWRIRNEQYF. CDR3 sequence (DNA): TGTGCCTGGAGAATTAGAAACGAGCAGTACTTC.

This clone was counted between two and nine times. The junction differs from germline at one of its ends, possibly a read error. This sequence joins TRBV19 and TRBJ1-6; D perhaps matches TRBD1 (5 bases). The germline V gene has CDR1 LNHDA and CDR2 SQIVND (reference sequence). This CDR3 contains 15 residues. CDR3 sequence: CASSTGTGYNSHLHF. CDR3 bases: TGTGCCAGTAGTACCGGGACGGGGTATAATTCACACCTCCACTTT.

A few counts support this clone. This sequence joins TRBV28 and TRBJ1-5, with no clear D. This CDR3 has 14 amino acids. Germline V CDR1 and CDR2: MDHEN, SYDVKM. V dropped 7 bases and J dropped 3 bases, with 13 bases sitting between them. Written as DNA, the CDR3 is TGTGCCAGCACCCTGATCGGACCCAATCAGCCCCAGCATTTT. Amino acids: CASTLIGPNQPQHF.

V gene TRBV6-1 combines with J gene TRBJ1-5, with 7 bases lining up with TRBD1. The CDR3 length is 17 residues. Germline V CDR1 and CDR2: MNHNS, SASEGT. The J segment lost 6 bases and the V segment lost 5 bases, leaving 16 bases of the junction unmatched. Written as DNA, the CDR3 is TGTGCCAGCAGTAGTGTGTCTAGGGGGCAAGGCAGTCAGCCCCAGCATTTT. Its protein is CASSSVSRGQGSQPQHF.